One sample yielded the 2 T cell receptor beta chains listed below, sequenced in a study of spatial heterogeneity in lung cancer. MiXCR, run by TCRdb on the 5' RACE reads, gives a single entry per CDR3 protein. The data show some 21,000 distinct CDR3 sequences, around 4.3% seen once. Specified time point: sample taken at primary tumor resection. The sample here was PBMCs, taken at surgery. These receptors were collected from a male donor with early-stage non-small cell lung cancer.

This clonotype was detected only a few times. The chain is built from TRBV5-1 and TRBJ2-5; D unresolved. The V end lost 1 base, the J end lost 3 bases, and 4 bases lay between the germline ends. Germline values: CDR1 SGHRS, CDR2 YFSETQ. This CDR3 comprises 12 residues. CDR3 bases: TGCGCCAGCAGCTTGTCCGAAGAGACCCAGTACTTC. Protein: CASSLSEETQYF.

The chain joins TRBV5-1 to TRBJ2-3; D possibly corresponds to TRBD1 (6 bases). In germline, CDR1 is SGHRS, CDR2 YFSETQ. The CDR3 is made up of 15 amino acids. The germline V and J ends were trimmed by 4 bases and 5 bases, with 17 bases remaining between them. CDR3 residues: CASSADRTSEDTQYF. The CDR3 region has the DNA TGCGCCAGCAGCGCCGACAGGACGAGTGAAGATACGCAGTATTTT.